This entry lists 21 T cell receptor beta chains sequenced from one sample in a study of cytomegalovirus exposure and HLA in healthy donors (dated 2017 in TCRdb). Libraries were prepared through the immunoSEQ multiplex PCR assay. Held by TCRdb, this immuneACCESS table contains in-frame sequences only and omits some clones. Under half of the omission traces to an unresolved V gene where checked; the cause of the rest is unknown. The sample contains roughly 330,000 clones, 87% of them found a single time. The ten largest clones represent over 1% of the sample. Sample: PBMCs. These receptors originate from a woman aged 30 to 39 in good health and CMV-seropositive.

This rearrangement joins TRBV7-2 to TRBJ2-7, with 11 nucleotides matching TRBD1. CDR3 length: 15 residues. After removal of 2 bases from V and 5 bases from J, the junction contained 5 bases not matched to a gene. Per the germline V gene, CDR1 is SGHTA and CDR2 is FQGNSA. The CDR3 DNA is TGTGCCAGCAGCTTATGGGACAGGGGGTCCGACGAGCAGTACTTC. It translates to CASSLWDRGSDEQYF. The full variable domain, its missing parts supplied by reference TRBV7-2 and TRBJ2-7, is GAGVSQSPSNKVTEKGKDVELRCDPISGHTALYWYRQSLGQGLEFLIYFQGNSAPDKSGLPSDRFSAERTGGSVSTLTIQRTQQEDSAVYLCASSLWDRGSDEQYFGPGTRLTVT.

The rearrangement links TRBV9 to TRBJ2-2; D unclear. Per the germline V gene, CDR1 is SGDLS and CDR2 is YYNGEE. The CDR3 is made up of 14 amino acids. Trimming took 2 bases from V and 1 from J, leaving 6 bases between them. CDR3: CASSVTGNTGELFF. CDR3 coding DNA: TGTGCCAGCAGCGTTACGGGGAACACCGGGGAGCTGTTTTTT.

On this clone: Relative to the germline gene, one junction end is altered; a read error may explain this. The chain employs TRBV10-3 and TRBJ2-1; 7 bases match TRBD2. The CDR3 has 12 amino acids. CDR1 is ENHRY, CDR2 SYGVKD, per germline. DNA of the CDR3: TGTGCCATCAGTGAGTCCTGGACTAGAAGTATCTTC. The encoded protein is CAISESWTRSIF.

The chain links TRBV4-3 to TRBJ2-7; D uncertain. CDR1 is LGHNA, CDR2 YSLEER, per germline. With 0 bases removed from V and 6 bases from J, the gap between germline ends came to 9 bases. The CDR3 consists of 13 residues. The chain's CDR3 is CASSQDTMGEQYF. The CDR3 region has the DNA TGCGCCAGCAGCCAAGACACGATGGGCGAGCAGTACTTC.

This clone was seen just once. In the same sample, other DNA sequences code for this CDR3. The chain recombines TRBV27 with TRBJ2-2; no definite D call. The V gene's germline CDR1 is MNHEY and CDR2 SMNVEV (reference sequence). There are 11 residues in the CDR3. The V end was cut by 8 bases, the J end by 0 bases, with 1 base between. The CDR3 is CASSNTGELFF. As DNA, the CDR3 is TGTGCCAGCTCGAACACCGGGGAGCTGTTTTTT.

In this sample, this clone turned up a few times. Here the CDR3 DNA reads TGCGCCAGCAGCTTGGGCCAGGGGCGGGCAGAGACCCAGTACTTC. Its translation is CASSLGQGRAETQYF. The V and J genes are TRBV5-1 and TRBJ2-5; D perhaps matches TRBD1 (6 bases). There are 15 residues in the CDR3. Germline V gene data show CDR1 as SGHRS and CDR2 as YFSETQ. V gave up 0 bases and J gave up 4 bases, with 13 bases separating them.

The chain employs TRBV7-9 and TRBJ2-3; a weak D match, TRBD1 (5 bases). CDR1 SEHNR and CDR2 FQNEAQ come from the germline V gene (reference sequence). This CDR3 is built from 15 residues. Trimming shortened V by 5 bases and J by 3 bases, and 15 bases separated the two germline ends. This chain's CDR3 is CASSLTGDGTDTQYF. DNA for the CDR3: TGTGCCAGCAGCCTAACAGGTGATGGAACAGATACGCAGTATTTT.

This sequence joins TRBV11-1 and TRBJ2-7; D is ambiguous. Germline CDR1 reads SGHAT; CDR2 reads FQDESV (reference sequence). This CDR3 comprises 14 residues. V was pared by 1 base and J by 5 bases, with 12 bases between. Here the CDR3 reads CASSLGLGLDEQYF. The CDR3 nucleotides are TGTGCCAGCAGCTTAGGTCTGGGTCTGGACGAGCAGTACTTC.

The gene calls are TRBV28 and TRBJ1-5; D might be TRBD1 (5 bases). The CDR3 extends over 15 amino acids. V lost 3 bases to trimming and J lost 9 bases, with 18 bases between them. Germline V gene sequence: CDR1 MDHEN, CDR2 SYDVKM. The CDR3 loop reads CASSFRQGFEWPQHF. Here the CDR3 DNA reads TGTGCCAGCAGTTTTCGGCAGGGCTTCGAATGGCCCCAGCATTTT.

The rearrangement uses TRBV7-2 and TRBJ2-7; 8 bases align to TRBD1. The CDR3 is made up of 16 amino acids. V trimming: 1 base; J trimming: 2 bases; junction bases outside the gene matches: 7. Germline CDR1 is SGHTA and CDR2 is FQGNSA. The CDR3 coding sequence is TGTGCCAGCAGCTTAGTTCGGACAGGGAGAACCTACGAGCAGTACTTC. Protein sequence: CASSLVRTGRTYEQYF. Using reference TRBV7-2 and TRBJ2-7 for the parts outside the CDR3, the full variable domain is GAGVSQSPSNKVTEKGKDVELRCDPISGHTALYWYRQSLGQGLEFLIYFQGNSAPDKSGLPSDRFSAERTGGSVSTLTIQRTQQEDSAVYLCASSLVRTGRTYEQYFGPGTRLTVT.

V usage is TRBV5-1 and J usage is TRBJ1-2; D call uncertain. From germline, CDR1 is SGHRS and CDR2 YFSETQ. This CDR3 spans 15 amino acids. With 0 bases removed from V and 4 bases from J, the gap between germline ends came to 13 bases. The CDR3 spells CASSLERGSPYGYTF. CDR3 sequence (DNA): TGCGCCAGCAGCTTGGAGCGGGGAAGCCCCTATGGCTACACCTTC.

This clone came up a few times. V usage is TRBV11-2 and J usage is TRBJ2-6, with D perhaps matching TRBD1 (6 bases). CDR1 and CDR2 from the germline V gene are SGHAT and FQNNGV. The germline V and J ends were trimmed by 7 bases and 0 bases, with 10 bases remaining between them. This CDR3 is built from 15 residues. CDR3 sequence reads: CASNSGVSGANVLTF. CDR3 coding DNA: TGTGCCAGCAACTCAGGGGTCTCTGGGGCCAACGTCCTGACTTTC.

The CDR3 protein is CASSPGLRVGYGYTF. For the CDR3, the DNA is TGTGCCAGCAGTCCCGGACTCAGAGTAGGATATGGCTACACCTTC. This chain joins TRBV28 and TRBJ1-2, with D unresolved. Germline CDR1 and CDR2: MDHEN and SYDVKM. The length of the CDR3 is 15 residues. Trimming pared 5 bases from V and 5 bases from J, leaving 18 bases between.

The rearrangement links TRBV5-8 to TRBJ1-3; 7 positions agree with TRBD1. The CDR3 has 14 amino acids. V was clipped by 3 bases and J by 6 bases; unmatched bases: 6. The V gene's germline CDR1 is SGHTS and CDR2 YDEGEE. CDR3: CASSWDSSENTIYF. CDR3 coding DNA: TGTGCCAGCAGCTGGGACAGTAGCGAAAACACCATATATTTT.

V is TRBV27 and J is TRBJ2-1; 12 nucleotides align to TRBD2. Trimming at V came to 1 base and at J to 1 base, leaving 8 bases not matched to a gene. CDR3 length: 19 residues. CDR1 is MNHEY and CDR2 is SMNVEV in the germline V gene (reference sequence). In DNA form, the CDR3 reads TGTGCCAGCAGTTTATTTCTAGCGGGAGGGCCAAGGTCCTACAATGAGCAGTTCTTC. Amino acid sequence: CASSLFLAGGPRSYNEQFF.

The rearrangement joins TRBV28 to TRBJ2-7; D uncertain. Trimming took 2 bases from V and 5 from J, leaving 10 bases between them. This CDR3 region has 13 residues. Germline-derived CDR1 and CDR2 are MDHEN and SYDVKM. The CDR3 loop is CASSLVGNDEQYF. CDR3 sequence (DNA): TGTGCCAGCAGTTTAGTAGGGAATGACGAGCAGTACTTC.

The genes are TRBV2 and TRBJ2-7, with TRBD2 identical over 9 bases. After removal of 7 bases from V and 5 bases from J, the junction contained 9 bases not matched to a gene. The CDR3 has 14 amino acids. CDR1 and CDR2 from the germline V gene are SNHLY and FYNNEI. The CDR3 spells CASIIAGVSNEQYF. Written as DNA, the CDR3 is TGTGCCAGCATTATAGCGGGAGTAAGCAACGAGCAGTACTTC.

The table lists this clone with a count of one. The CDR3 DNA reads TGCAGCGTTGAGTCTAGCGGGGGCCCCTACAATGAGCAGTTCTTC. Protein product: CSVESSGGPYNEQFF. The chain uses TRBV29-1 and TRBJ2-1, with TRBD2 matching 10 bases. V lost 3 bases and J lost 2; bases outside the gene matches: 4. The CDR3 has 15 amino acids. Germline CDR1 SQVTM, CDR2 ANQGSEA.

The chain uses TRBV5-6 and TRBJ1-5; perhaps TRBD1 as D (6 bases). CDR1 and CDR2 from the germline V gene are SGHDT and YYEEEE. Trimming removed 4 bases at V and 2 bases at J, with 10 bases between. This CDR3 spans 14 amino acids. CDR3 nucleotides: TGTGCCAGCAGCCCACGACAGGGCAATCAGCCCCAGCATTTT. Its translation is CASSPRQGNQPQHF.

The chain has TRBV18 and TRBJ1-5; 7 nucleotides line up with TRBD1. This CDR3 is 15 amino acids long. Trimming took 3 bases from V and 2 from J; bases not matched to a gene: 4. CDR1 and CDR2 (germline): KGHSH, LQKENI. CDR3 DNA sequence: TGTGCCAGCTCACCTGACAGGGCCCGCAATCAGCCCCAGCATTTT. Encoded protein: CASSPDRARNQPQHF.

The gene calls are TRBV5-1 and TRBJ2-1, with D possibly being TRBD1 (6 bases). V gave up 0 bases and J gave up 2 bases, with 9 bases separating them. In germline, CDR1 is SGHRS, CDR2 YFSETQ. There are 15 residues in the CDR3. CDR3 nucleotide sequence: TGCGCCAGCAGCTTGGCGGGACAAACCTACAATGAGCAGTTCTTC. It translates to CASSLAGQTYNEQFF.